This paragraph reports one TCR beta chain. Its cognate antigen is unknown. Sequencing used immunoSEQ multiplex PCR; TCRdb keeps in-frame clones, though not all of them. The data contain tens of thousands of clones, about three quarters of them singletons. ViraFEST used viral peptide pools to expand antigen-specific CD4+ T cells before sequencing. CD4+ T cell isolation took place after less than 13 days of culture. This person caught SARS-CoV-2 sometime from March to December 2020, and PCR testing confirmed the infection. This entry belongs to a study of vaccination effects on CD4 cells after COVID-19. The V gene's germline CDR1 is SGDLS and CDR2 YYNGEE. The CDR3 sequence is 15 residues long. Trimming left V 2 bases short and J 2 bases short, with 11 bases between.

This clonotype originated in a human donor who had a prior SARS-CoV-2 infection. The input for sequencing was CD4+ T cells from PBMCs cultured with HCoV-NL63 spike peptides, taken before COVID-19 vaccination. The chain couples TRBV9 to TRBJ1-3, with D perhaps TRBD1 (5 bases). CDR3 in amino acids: CASSVVGVTGNTIYF. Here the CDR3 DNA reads TGTGCCAGCAGCGTGGTAGGGGTAACTGGAAACACCATATATTTT.